This T cell receptor (beta chain) appears in the sequencing data of a study of OX40 agonist ivuxolimab in advanced cancers. Findings and limits, study-wide: Dose levels from 0.1 to 3.0 mg/kg saw CD4+ and CD8+ blood T cells expand clonally by week 6. Antigen specificity was not determined for the expanded peripheral T cells.

As regards this clone: Its antigen remains unidentified.

Clones were sequenced by immunoSEQ multiplex PCR, and TCRdb holds only the in-frame ones, with some missing. The table has about 9,200 clones, around 85% seen once; the top ten hold around 13%. With autoimmune disease history or systemic immunosuppression, patients were excluded. Blood draws occurred at baseline, cycle 4 day 1, and cycle 7 day 1. The CDR3 loop spans 15 amino acids. Trimming at V came to 0 bases and at J to 4 bases, leaving 7 bases not matched to a gene. Germline lookup yields CDR1 SQVTM and CDR2 ANQGSEA. The sequencing used CD4+ or CD8+ T cells sorted from blood, collected in a trial of the OX40 agonist ivuxolimab. This TCR was recovered from an adult with an advanced solid tumor such as melanoma, head and neck, liver or kidney cancer. V gene TRBV29-1 combines with J gene TRBJ1-2; TRBD1 aligns across 8 bases. The CDR3 DNA reads as TGCAGCGTTGAAGATGGTATAGGACAGGGCTATGGCTACACCTTC. Translated: CSVEDGIGQGYGYTF.